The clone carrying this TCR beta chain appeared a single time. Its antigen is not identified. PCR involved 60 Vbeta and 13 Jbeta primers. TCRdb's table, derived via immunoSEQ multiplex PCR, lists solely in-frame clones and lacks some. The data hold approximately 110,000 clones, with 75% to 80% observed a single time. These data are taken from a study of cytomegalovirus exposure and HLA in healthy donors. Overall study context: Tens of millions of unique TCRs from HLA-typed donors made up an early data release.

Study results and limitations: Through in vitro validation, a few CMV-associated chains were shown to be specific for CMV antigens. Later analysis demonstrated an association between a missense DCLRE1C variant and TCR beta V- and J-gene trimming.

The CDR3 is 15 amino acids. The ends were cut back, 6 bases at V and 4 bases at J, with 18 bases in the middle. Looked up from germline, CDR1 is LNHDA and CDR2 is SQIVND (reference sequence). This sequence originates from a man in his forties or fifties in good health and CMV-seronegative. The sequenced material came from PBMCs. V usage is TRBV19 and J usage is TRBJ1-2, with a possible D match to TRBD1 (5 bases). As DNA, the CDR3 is TGTGCCAGTAGCACCGGCGACAGCAACCTCTATGGCTACACCTTC. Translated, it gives CASSTGDSNLYGYTF. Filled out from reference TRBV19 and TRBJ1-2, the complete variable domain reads DGGITQSPKYLFRKEGQNVTLSCEQNLNHDAMYWYRQDPGQGLRLIYYSQIVNDFQKGDIAEGYSVSREKKESFPLTVTSAQKNPTAFYLCASSTGDSNLYGYTFGSGTRLTVV.